This T cell receptor beta chain was profiled in a study of cytomegalovirus exposure and HLA in healthy donors. Germline V gene lookup returns CDR1 MDHEN and CDR2 SYDVKM. The CDR3 loop spans 13 amino acids. The V and J ends lost 7 bases and 2 bases respectively, with 11 bases between them. A remark on this clone: Its antigen is still unknown.

General study findings and limits: Cytomegalovirus status was reportedly diagnosed by the classifier with high sensitivity and specificity. Association of a missense DCLRE1C variant with TCR beta V- and J-gene trimming was reported in a later analysis. There were 150 or so TCR beta chains listed as cytomegalovirus-associated.

Use of 60 Vbeta and 13 Jbeta primers characterized the PCR. Generated by immunoSEQ multiplex PCR, the TCRdb table keeps only in-frame clones and is missing some. The specimen's table records fewer than 100,000 clones. The chain uses TRBV28 and TRBJ1-2, with unresolved D. The sample was PBMCs. The TCR comes from a man aged 45-65 years in good health and CMV-seronegative. CDR3 coding DNA: TGTGCCAGCAAAGTCGACACCAACTATGGCTACACCTTC. Translation gives CASKVDTNYGYTF.